What follows is one T cell receptor beta chain and its context. The antigen is undetermined. The germline gives CDR1 SGHTA, CDR2 FQGNSA. V lost 4 bases to trimming and J lost 3 bases, with 18 bases between them. The CDR3 is made up of 16 amino acids. This sample is part of a study of T-cell memory formation after mild COVID-19. Background on the study: Most TCR clusters belonged to a single donor.

It was 5'RACE with constant-segment primers that produced the TCR alpha and TCR beta cDNA libraries, which carried sample barcodes and UMIs. From the 5' RACE reads, TCRdb called clonotypes with MiXCR, one entry per CDR3 protein. The sample has about 400,000 distinct CDR3 sequences, around 22% seen once. Study-wide points: That cross-reactive memory joined was suggested by some responding clones appearing in pre-infection memory.

This receptor was taken from an adult woman who had mild COVID-19 (a few samples of this study predate the infection). Cell type and time point are not known. Material: PBMCs or a T cell subset sorted from them (not recorded which). The chain uses TRBV7-2 and TRBJ2-5, with D perhaps matching TRBD1 (7 bases). The CDR3 DNA reads TGTGCCAGCAGCTCACTAAGACAGGGCGGGAAAGAGACCCAGTACTTC. Its translation is CASSSLRQGGKETQYF.